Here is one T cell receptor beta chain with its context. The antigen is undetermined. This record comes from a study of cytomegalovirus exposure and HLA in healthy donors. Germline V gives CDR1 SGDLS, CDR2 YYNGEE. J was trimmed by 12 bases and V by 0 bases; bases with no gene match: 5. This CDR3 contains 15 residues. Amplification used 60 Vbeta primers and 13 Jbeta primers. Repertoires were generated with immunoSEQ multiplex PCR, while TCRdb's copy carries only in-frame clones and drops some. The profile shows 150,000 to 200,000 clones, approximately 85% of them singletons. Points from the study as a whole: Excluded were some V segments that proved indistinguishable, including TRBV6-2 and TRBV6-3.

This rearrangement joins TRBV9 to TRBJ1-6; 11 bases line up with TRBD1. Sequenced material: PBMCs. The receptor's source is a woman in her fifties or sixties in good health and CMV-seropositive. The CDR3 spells CASSVEGQGGRPLHF. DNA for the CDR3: TGTGCCAGCAGCGTAGAGGGACAGGGGGGCAGACCCCTCCACTTT. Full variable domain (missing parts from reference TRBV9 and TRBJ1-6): DSGVTQTPKHLITATGQRVTLRCSPRSGDLSVYWYQQSLDQGLQFLIQYYNGEERAKGNILERFSAQQFPDLHSELNLSSLELGDSALYFCASSVEGQGGRPLHFGNGTRLTVT.